This TCR beta chain was recovered during a study of spatial heterogeneity in lung cancer. Time point: sample taken at primary tumor resection. No cells were sorted before sequencing. The whole RNA sequenced was extracted from tumor, nontumor lung or frozen PBMC. Untreated early-stage non-small cell lung cancer patients, fewer than 85 in total, were the donors. A single record per CDR3 protein comes from TCRdb applying MiXCR to the 5' RACE reads. This table holds tens of thousands of distinct CDR3 sequences, about an eighth found once. This clonotype was sampled from a female donor with early-stage non-small cell lung cancer. This specimen consisted of PBMCs, obtained at surgery.

This chain's CDR3 is CASSFQYNSPLHF. Here the CDR3 DNA reads TGTGCCAGCAGCTTCCAGTATAATTCACCCCTCCACTTT. This sequence joins TRBV5-4 and TRBJ1-6; D unclear. Germline V CDR1 and CDR2: SGHNT, YYREEE (reference sequence). V lost 2 bases, J lost 4 bases, and 4 bases lay in between. This CDR3 is 13 amino acids long.